This passage covers 24 T cell receptor beta chains from one sample sequenced in a study of blood T cell repertoires in COVID-19 (dated by TCRdb to 2020 to 2022). Libraries were made using the immunoSEQ multiplex PCR assay. TCRdb re-hosts the immuneACCESS table, in-frame sequences only. Its copies lack some clones; in the studies checked, an unresolved V gene accounts for under half of them, and the cause for the rest is not known. A total of more than 50,000 clones appear in this sample, 76% of them only once. The ten largest clones add up to about 50% of the sample. Sequenced input: peripheral blood. The receptor set was obtained from a woman older than 75 with acute or convalescent COVID-19.

In its sample, this clone was seen once. The chain joins TRBV29-1 to TRBJ2-5; D is perhaps TRBD1 (6 bases). The CDR3 consists of 12 residues. The V gene's germline CDR1 is SQVTM and CDR2 ANQGSEA. Trimming stripped 6 bases from V and 2 bases from J, with 10 bases between. The CDR3: CSVRQAQETQYF. The CDR3, as DNA: TGCAGCGTGCGACAGGCTCAAGAGACCCAGTACTTC.

The chain couples TRBV10-3 to TRBJ1-2; TRBD1 aligns across 9 bases. Germline values: CDR1 ENHRY, CDR2 SYGVKD. Trimming cost V 5 bases and J 8 bases; bases outside gene matches: 12. There are 15 residues in the CDR3. The CDR3 DNA is TGTGCCATCAGTTCTCCCGGGACAGGGAGCGGGGGCTACACCTTC. It encodes CAISSPGTGSGGYTF.

As DNA, the CDR3 is TGTGCCAGCAGTGCCGGGACTAGCGGAAGGAAAGGGTTCTTC. This encodes CASSAGTSGRKGFF. This chain connects TRBV6-6 to TRBJ2-1, with 11 bases identical to TRBD2. The CDR3 spans 14 residues. Per the germline V gene, CDR1 is MNHNY and CDR2 is SVGAGI (reference sequence). The V segment lost 5 bases and the J segment 15 bases; nucleotides outside the gene matches: 12.

The rearrangement joins TRBV5-1 to TRBJ1-5; possibly TRBD1 for D (6 bases). This CDR3 is 17 amino acids long. Deletions cut 2 bases from V and 0 bases from J, with 15 bases between. Germline V gene data show CDR1 as SGHRS and CDR2 as YFSETQ. The CDR3 DNA follows: TGCGCCAGCAGCTTTAACAGGGAGAAAATTAGCAATCAGCCCCAGCATTTT. Amino acids: CASSFNREKISNQPQHF.

This clone turned up a few times. The CDR3 spells CASSLVASGSYNEQFF. The CDR3, as DNA: TGCGCCAGCAGCTTGGTGGCTAGCGGGAGCTACAATGAGCAGTTCTTC. The chain has TRBV5-1 and TRBJ2-1; 10 bases match TRBD2. V dropped 0 bases and J dropped 3; count of bases not matched to a gene: 3. Per the germline V gene, CDR1 is SGHRS and CDR2 is YFSETQ. CDR3 length: 16 amino acids.

The chain has TRBV4-3 and TRBJ2-7; 11 bases map to TRBD1. V trimming: 4 bases; J trimming: 4 bases; junction bases outside the gene matches: 9. Germline CDR1 LGHNA, CDR2 YSLEER. This CDR3 has 16 amino acids. CDR3 protein: CASSPLAGTGGYEQYF. Written as DNA, the CDR3 is TGCGCCAGCAGCCCTCTCGCCGGGACAGGGGGTTACGAGCAGTACTTC.

The chain links TRBV6-5 to TRBJ1-1, with a weak D call TRBD1 (6 bases). With 6 bases removed from V and 0 bases from J, the gap between germline ends came to 14 bases. The CDR3 is 15 residues long. Germline lookup yields CDR1 MNHEY and CDR2 SVGAGI. The CDR3 region has the DNA TGTGCCAGCAGCCCCGGACAGCTGATGAACACTGAAGCTTTCTTT. Its protein is CASSPGQLMNTEAFF.

The rearrangement joins TRBV2 to TRBJ1-3; no clear D gene. V was clipped by 6 bases and J by 4 bases, with 16 bases between them. The germline V gene encodes CDR1 SNHLY and CDR2 FYNNEI. The CDR3 sequence is 15 residues long. CDR3 sequence (DNA): TGTGCCAGCAGGCTAGACGGGTCCTCAGGAAACACCATATATTTT. As protein: CASRLDGSSGNTIYF.

This clone came up a few times. The chain employs TRBV9 and TRBJ1-2, with D maybe TRBD1 (6 bases). Looked up from germline, CDR1 is SGDLS and CDR2 is YYNGEE. The CDR3 totals 15 residues. Between the trimmed V and J ends, which lost 1 base and 4 bases, there was a span of 14 bases. CDR3 protein: CASSVSRGGGYGYTF. In DNA, the CDR3 is TGTGCCAGCAGCGTAAGCCGGGGAGGGGGCTATGGCTACACCTTC.

V and J are TRBV5-1 and TRBJ1-1; D perhaps matches TRBD1 (6 bases). Trimming removed 2 bases at V and 0 bases at J, with 11 bases between. This CDR3 has 15 residues. The germline CDR1 and CDR2 sequences are SGHRS and YFSETQ. CDR3 bases: TGCGCCAGCAGCTTAGGGGCAGGGGTGAACACTGAAGCTTTCTTT. This sequence encodes CASSLGAGVNTEAFF.

V usage is TRBV7-9 and J usage is TRBJ2-2; 7 nucleotides align to TRBD2. This CDR3 has 14 residues. CDR1 SEHNR and CDR2 FQNEAQ come from the germline V gene (reference sequence). The junction had 6 bases not matched to a gene; V was cut back by 5 bases and J by 6 bases. CDR3 DNA sequence: TGTGCCAGCAGCCATTATAGCGGGTCCGGGGAGCTGTTTTTT. Its protein is CASSHYSGSGELFF.

The rearrangement joins TRBV28 to TRBJ1-1, with TRBD1 identical over 10 bases. CDR3 length: 17 residues. Germline trimming cut 1 base from V and 0 bases from J; bases unmatched to any gene: 5. Germline V gives CDR1 MDHEN, CDR2 SYDVKM. For the CDR3, the DNA is TGTGCCAGCAGTTTATTCGGACAGGGGGATTTGAACACTGAAGCTTTCTTT. This sequence encodes CASSLFGQGDLNTEAFF.

The chain employs TRBV6-2 or TRBV6-3 and TRBJ2-3; 11 bases match TRBD2. Germline CDR1 reads MNHEY; CDR2 reads SVGEGT. With V trimmed by 6 bases and J by 7 bases, 12 bases remained unmatched. CDR3 length equals 16 residues. The CDR3 protein is CASSEASGTSGYTQYF. CDR3 DNA sequence: TGTGCCAGCAGCGAAGCTTCCGGGACTAGCGGTTATACGCAGTATTTT.

This clone was recorded once. The rearrangement uses TRBV6-5 and TRBJ1-5; TRBD1 matches 9 bases. Trimming removed 6 bases from V and 4 bases from J; junction bases left unmatched: 1. Germline loops: CDR1 MNHEY, CDR2 SVGAGI. CDR3 size: 13 residues. CDR3 DNA: TGTGCCAGCAGAGGGACAGGGAATCAGCCCCAGCATTTT. Its protein is CASRGTGNQPQHF.

This clone has only one observation. The rearrangement uses TRBV30 and TRBJ2-2, with TRBD1 identical over 8 bases. V dropped 2 bases and J dropped 5; count of bases not matched to a gene: 7. Germline V gene lookup returns CDR1 GTSNPN and CDR2 SVGIG (reference sequence). The length of the CDR3 is 15 residues. The CDR3 reads CAWSTGQGMTGELFF. The CDR3 nucleotides are TGTGCCTGGAGTACCGGACAGGGTATGACCGGGGAGCTGTTTTTT.

The genes are TRBV7-8 and TRBJ2-1, with TRBD2 matching over 13 bases. Trimming removed 2 bases from V and 4 bases from J; junction bases left unmatched: 2. The CDR3 is 16 residues long. The germline V gene has CDR1 SGHVS and CDR2 FQNEAQ. The CDR3 nucleotides read TGTGCCAGCAGCTTATTACTAGCGGGAGGGTACAATGAGCAGTTCTTC. It yields the protein CASSLLLAGGYNEQFF.

The V gene is TRBV15, the J gene TRBJ2-4, with 8 bases identical to TRBD1. The CDR3 runs to 15 residues. V trimming: 5 bases; J trimming: 1 base; junction bases outside the gene matches: 4. Germline V lookup: CDR1 LNHNV, CDR2 YYDKDF (reference sequence). The CDR3 loop is CATSYRGAAKNIQYF. In nucleotides, the CDR3 is TGTGCCACCAGCTACAGGGGGGCCGCCAAAAACATTCAGTACTTC.

This chain uses TRBV12-5 with TRBJ1-4, with D unresolved. CDR3 length equals 20 residues. Germline CDR1 LGHNT, CDR2 FRNRAP. V lost 0 bases and J 0 bases, leaving 20 bases between the germline ends. CDR3 sequence: CASGLVCRPWEDATNEKLFF. DNA of the CDR3: TGTGCTAGTGGTTTGGTATGCCGTCCTTGGGAGGACGCAACTAATGAAAAACTGTTTTTT.

V usage is TRBV30 and J usage is TRBJ2-1; 11 nucleotides agree with TRBD1. CDR1 is GTSNPN and CDR2 is SVGIG in the germline V gene (reference sequence). J gave up 7 bases and V 8 bases, and 13 bases lay outside the gene matches. There are 15 residues in the CDR3. CDR3 region: CARIIGQGARNEQFF. For the CDR3, the DNA is TGTGCCCGGATTATAGGACAGGGGGCGAGAAATGAGCAGTTCTTC.

V gene TRBV7-2 combines with J gene TRBJ2-3, with 8 bases fitting TRBD2. V gave up 0 bases and J gave up 4 bases; unmatched junction bases: 6. The V gene's germline CDR1 is SGHTA and CDR2 FQGNSA. The CDR3 is 16 amino acids. CDR3 nucleotide sequence: TGTGCCAGCAGCTTAGCAAGCGGGAGTTTCGCAGATACGCAGTATTTT. Protein product: CASSLASGSFADTQYF.

This clone was picked up a small number of times. This chain uses TRBV7-8 with TRBJ1-2; D might be TRBD1 (5 bases). V was trimmed by 1 base and J by 2 bases, leaving 8 bases between them. The CDR3 sequence is 14 residues long. Germline V gene sequence: CDR1 SGHVS, CDR2 FQNEAQ. The CDR3 sequence is CASSLGQGNYGYTF. CDR3 coding DNA: TGTGCCAGCAGCTTAGGGCAGGGAAACTATGGCTACACCTTC.

The chain joins TRBV4-2 to TRBJ2-7; 10 bases fit TRBD2. J gave up 7 bases and V 0 bases, and 12 bases lay outside the gene matches. Germline V gives CDR1 LGHNA, CDR2 YNFKEQ. The CDR3 has 17 residues. This chain's CDR3 is CASSQEGGLAGVDEQYF. CDR3 sequence (DNA): TGTGCCAGCAGCCAAGAAGGAGGGCTAGCGGGAGTAGATGAGCAGTACTTC.

This chain connects TRBV7-3 to TRBJ2-3; the D gene is possibly TRBD1 (6 bases). Trimming removed 6 bases at V and 2 bases at J, with 12 bases between. This CDR3 region has 14 residues. Germline CDR1 reads SGHTA; CDR2 reads FQGTGA. Here the CDR3 reads CASSPGHATDTQYF. DNA for the CDR3: TGTGCCAGCAGTCCGGGACACGCCACAGATACGCAGTATTTT.

The V gene is TRBV6-6, the J gene TRBJ2-7; D is possibly TRBD1 (6 bases). Germline V gene data show CDR1 as MNHNY and CDR2 as SVGAGI (reference sequence). Trimming left V 2 bases short and J 2 bases short, with 10 bases between. The CDR3 covers 14 residues. The CDR3 reads CASSYNREPYEQYF. The CDR3 bases are TGTGCCAGCAGTTACAACAGGGAGCCCTACGAGCAGTACTTC.